This TCR beta chain was sequenced for a study of beta chain features in type 1 diabetes. Germline assignment: CDR1 MNHNS and CDR2 SASEGT. This CDR3 region has 12 residues. Trimming pared 3 bases from V and 5 bases from J, leaving 7 bases between. Expressed TCRB transcripts were sequenced after all isolated RNA was converted to cDNA. The data were produced by immunoSEQ multiplex PCR, yet TCRdb's version contains in-frame clones alone and is incomplete. The sample contains fewer than 650,000 clones, roughly a sixth of which appear only once. This receptor was obtained from a man younger than 35 in good health. Sequenced material: naive CD4+ T cells from blood. The chain employs TRBV6-1 and TRBJ1-2, with D unclear. The CDR3 sequence: CASSDQEYGYTF. The DNA for the CDR3 is TGTGCCAGCAGTGATCAAGAGTATGGCTACACCTTC.